The 20 T cell receptor beta chains presented below share a single source sample, sequenced in a study of neoadjuvant anti-PD-1 for oral cavity cancer. Time point: after neoadjuvant nivolumab, at surgical resection. Data came from immunoSEQ multiplex PCR; TCRdb stores just in-frame clones and leaves some out. The profile covers 65,000 to 70,000 clones, with 80% to 90% appearing a single time and 2.5% to 3% taken by the ten largest. The material was PBMCs, obtained after nivolumab (anti-PD-1) treatment. The receptors were gathered from a person aged 35-79 years with oral cavity squamous cell carcinoma.

CDR3 coding DNA: TGTGCCAGCAGTCCCTTCGCGGCCCCATCCCGAGGGGCTTTCTTT. It yields the protein CASSPFAAPSRGAFF. This chain uses TRBV4-2 with TRBJ1-1; D unclear. The CDR3 is 15 amino acids. The V end lost 6 bases, the J end lost 11 bases, and 25 bases lay between the germline ends. Germline V lookup: CDR1 LGHNA, CDR2 YNFKEQ.

The chain joins TRBV27 to TRBJ1-4; TRBD1 might be the D (6 bases). CDR1 and CDR2 (germline): MNHEY, SMNVEV (reference sequence). This CDR3 is built from 15 residues. V gave up 4 bases and J gave up 1 base, with 10 bases separating them. The CDR3 DNA sequence: TGTGCCAGCAGTTCGATACAGGGAACTAATGAAAAACTGTTTTTT. Encoded protein: CASSSIQGTNEKLFF.

Only one count was recorded for this clone. The chain combines TRBV4-1 with TRBJ2-7; 8 bases line up with TRBD2. CDR1 and CDR2 (germline): MGHRA, YSYEKL. CDR3 size: 13 residues. After removal of 4 bases from V and 4 bases from J, the junction contained 3 bases not matched to a gene. The CDR3 sequence is CASSRLARYEQYF. The CDR3 bases are TGCGCCAGCAGCCGACTAGCGCGTTACGAGCAGTACTTC.

The genes are TRBV7-2 and TRBJ1-1; no clear D gene. There are 13 residues in the CDR3. CDR1 SGHTA and CDR2 FQGNSA come from the germline V gene. Trimming pared 1 base from V and 0 bases from J, leaving 3 bases between. CDR3 region: CASSLVLNTEAFF. CDR3 sequence (DNA): TGTGCCAGCAGCTTAGTTCTGAACACTGAAGCTTTCTTT.

Only one count was recorded for this clone. The chain recombines TRBV5-1 with TRBJ1-1, with 10 positions matching TRBD1. The V segment lost 6 bases and the J segment 4 bases; nucleotides outside the gene matches: 9. CDR1 and CDR2 (germline): SGHRS, YFSETQ. This CDR3 contains 15 residues. The CDR3 protein is CASTRGTGEVTEAFF. In nucleotides, the CDR3 is TGCGCCAGCACCCGAGGGACAGGGGAAGTCACTGAAGCTTTCTTT.

The chain combines TRBV5-4 with TRBJ1-2; a weak D match, TRBD1 (6 bases). V was trimmed by 3 bases and J by 0 bases, leaving 12 bases between them. Germline V gives CDR1 SGHNT, CDR2 YYREEE (reference sequence). The CDR3 loop spans 15 amino acids. The CDR3 spells CASSSLDSANYGYTF. CDR3 coding DNA: TGTGCCAGCAGCTCGCTGGACAGCGCTAACTATGGCTACACCTTC.

The V gene is TRBV30, the J gene TRBJ2-2; 7 bases match TRBD2. Germline-derived CDR1 and CDR2 are GTSNPN and SVGIG (reference sequence). CDR3 length equals 15 residues. Germline trimming cut 0 bases from V and 1 base from J; bases unmatched to any gene: 2. This CDR3 is CAWSVLARNTGELFF. As DNA, the CDR3 is TGTGCCTGGAGTGTACTAGCGCGGAACACCGGGGAGCTGTTTTTT.

This rearrangement joins TRBV28 to TRBJ2-5; D perhaps matches TRBD2 (6 bases). From germline, CDR1 is MDHEN and CDR2 SYDVKM. The V gene lost 2 bases and the J gene lost 3 bases, with 7 bases spanning the gap. The CDR3 loop spans 13 amino acids. CDR3 in DNA: TGTGCCAGCAGTTTAGGGGGGAAAGAGACCCAGTACTTC. It encodes CASSLGGKETQYF.

The rearrangement links TRBV5-4 to TRBJ2-1; TRBD2 is a possible D gene (6 bases). Per the germline V gene, CDR1 is SGHNT and CDR2 is YYREEE (reference sequence). With 1 base removed from V and 0 bases from J, the gap between germline ends came to 8 bases. This CDR3 has 15 amino acids. Written as DNA, the CDR3 is TGTGCCAGCAGCTTGTTGGGAGGCTCCTACAATGAGCAGTTCTTC. Amino acid sequence: CASSLLGGSYNEQFF.

This clone was seen a few times. This chain uses TRBV4-2 with TRBJ1-4; no clear D. Germline V gives CDR1 LGHNA, CDR2 YNFKEQ. This CDR3 comprises 15 residues. V lost 1 base to trimming and J lost 5 bases, with 11 bases between them. CDR3 region: CASSQGRTENEKLFF. The CDR3 coding sequence is TGTGCCAGCAGCCAAGGCCGGACTGAAAATGAAAAACTGTTTTTT.

This chain joins TRBV12-5 and TRBJ2-7, with 8 bases aligning to TRBD1. With V trimmed by 6 bases and J by 9 bases, 13 bases remained unmatched. CDR1 and CDR2 from the germline V gene are LGHNT and FRNRAP. This CDR3 is built from 14 residues. The CDR3 loop reads CASGSGTGPLGQYF. The CDR3 DNA sequence: TGTGCTAGTGGCTCAGGGACAGGCCCTTTGGGGCAGTACTTC.

Written as DNA, the CDR3 is TGTGCCAGCAGTGTAATGGGAGAAACTGAAGCTTTCTTT. Translated, it gives CASSVMGETEAFF. The rearrangement uses TRBV2 and TRBJ1-1, with D unclear. CDR1 is SNHLY, CDR2 FYNNEI, per germline. Between the trimmed V and J ends, which lost 4 bases and 5 bases, there was a span of 11 bases. The CDR3 runs 13 residues.

The V gene is TRBV10-1, the J gene TRBJ1-1; possible D gene TRBD1, 5 bases. Trimming left V 5 bases short and J 0 bases short, with 10 bases between. Germline V lookup: CDR1 WNHNN, CDR2 SYGVQD (reference sequence). The CDR3 is 14 amino acids. The CDR3 DNA reads TGCGCCAGCAGTATGGGACTGTTGAACACTGAAGCTTTCTTT. Amino acid sequence: CASSMGLLNTEAFF.

J is TRBJ2-7 and V is TRBV7-6; TRBD1 matches at 8 bases. There are 14 residues in the CDR3. CDR1 and CDR2 (germline): SGHVS, FNYEAQ. The V segment lost 5 bases and the J segment 1 base; nucleotides outside the gene matches: 4. For the CDR3, the DNA is TGTGCCAGCAGCGGGCGGACAGGGTCCTACGAGCAGTACTTC. Translation gives CASSGRTGSYEQYF.

V gene TRBV5-4 combines with J gene TRBJ1-3, with 7 nucleotides matching TRBD1. This CDR3 has 16 residues. The V and J ends lost 1 base and 7 bases, in that order; junction bases with no gene match: 11. Germline-derived CDR1 and CDR2 are SGHNT and YYREEE (reference sequence). As DNA, the CDR3 is TGTGCCAGCAGCTTGTATAAGGGGGCTGAGGTGAACACCATATATTTT. Its protein product is CASSLYKGAEVNTIYF.

The chain employs TRBV5-6 and TRBJ1-4, with 8 nucleotides matching TRBD1. The germline gives CDR1 SGHDT, CDR2 YYEEEE. V trimming: 3 bases; J trimming: 7 bases; junction bases outside the gene matches: 8. The CDR3 loop spans 15 amino acids. CDR3 sequence reads: CASSSGMGTGEKLFF. CDR3 nucleotide sequence: TGTGCCAGCAGCTCCGGAATGGGGACAGGTGAAAAACTGTTTTTT.

The chain joins TRBV6-5 to TRBJ1-2; weak D call: TRBD1 (5 bases). Germline lookup yields CDR1 MNHEY and CDR2 SVGAGI. CDR3 length: 15 residues. The V end was cut by 0 bases, the J end by 8 bases, with 16 bases between. CDR3 DNA: TGTGCCAGCAGTTACTCAAATGCCGGGACGGGAGGCTACACCTTC. Amino acid sequence: CASSYSNAGTGGYTF.

V gene TRBV6-1 combines with J gene TRBJ2-6; D remains ambiguous. The germline V and J ends were trimmed by 8 bases and 4 bases, with 12 bases remaining between them. This CDR3 region has 14 residues. In germline, CDR1 is MNHNS, CDR2 SASEGT. The CDR3: CASVFDSGANVLTF. CDR3 DNA sequence: TGTGCCAGCGTTTTTGATTCCGGGGCCAACGTCCTGACTTTC.

The chain uses TRBV7-8 and TRBJ1-5; D unresolved. This CDR3 has 14 amino acids. The germline V gene encodes CDR1 SGHVS and CDR2 FQNEAQ. Trimming removed 5 bases at V and 6 bases at J, with 14 bases between. CDR3 loop: CASSPRRSGQPQHF. In DNA, the CDR3 is TGTGCCAGCAGCCCTAGAAGATCGGGTCAGCCCCAGCATTTT.

This clone occurred once. This rearrangement joins TRBV6-5 to TRBJ2-5; 8 bases fit TRBD2. V lost 2 bases and J lost 5; bases outside the gene matches: 4. This CDR3 contains 14 residues. Germline CDR1 reads MNHEY; CDR2 reads SVGAGI. DNA for the CDR3: TGTGCCAGCAGTTACGGACTAGCCTGGGAGACCCAGTACTTC. Translating it yields CASSYGLAWETQYF.